This is a list of T cell receptor beta chains from one sample in a study of T cell responses to AZD1222 COVID-19 vaccine. The data were produced by immunoSEQ multiplex PCR, yet TCRdb's version contains in-frame clones alone and is incomplete. The repertoire holds around 120,000 clones, with about 89% as singletons. The input for sequencing was peripheral blood, taken on day 0 of AZD1222 vaccination. These receptors all come from an adult in good health. The CDR3 runs from the conserved cysteine through the conserved F or W. Fields, in order: D gene, clone size, J gene, V gene, CDR3 DNA, CDR3 protein. A D gene is named only where the DNA matches it firmly. The size entry is marked missing in some rows and otherwise reads once, few, many or a size class.

NA,NA,TRBJ1-4,TRBV7-2,TGTGCCAGCAGCTTAGCTCGGGGACGGATGAGTGAAAAACTGTTTTTT,CASSLARGRMSEKLFF
NA,NA,TRBJ1-2,TRBV27,TGTGCCAGCAGTTTAAGGGAAGACTATGGCTACACCTTC,CASSLREDYGYTF
TRBD1,NA,TRBJ1-4,TRBV29-1,TGCAGCGTTGTCCAGGGGGGGAATGAAAAACTGTTTTTT,CSVVQGGNEKLFF
TRBD1,NA,TRBJ1-2,TRBV12-5,TGTGCTAGTGGAAACGACAGGGTTGGAGGTGGCTACACCTTC,CASGNDRVGGGYTF
NA,NA,TRBJ1-3,TRBV5-1,TGCGCCAGCAGCCCATCTTCGGTGAGCTCTGGAAACACCATATATTTT,CASSPSSVSSGNTIYF
NA,NA,TRBJ2-3,TRBV7-8,TGTGCCAGCAGCTTTCTGGCGGGGCTGGGGGATACGCAGTATTTT,CASSFLAGLGDTQYF
NA,NA,TRBJ2-2,TRBV7-9,TGTGCCAGCAGAGCGCTGGACTACACCGGGGAGCTGTTTTTT,CASRALDYTGELFF
TRBD1,NA,TRBJ1-1,TRBV7-2,TGTGCCAGCAAAAACCCGGACAGGGGGGGAAGGAACACTGAAGCTTTCTTT,CASKNPDRGGRNTEAFF
TRBD2,NA,TRBJ2-5,TRBV6-5,TGTGCCAGCAGTCCTACGACTAGCTTCCAAGAGACCCAGTACTTC,CASSPTTSFQETQYF
NA,once,TRBJ2-7,TRBV24-1,TGTGCCACCAGTGATCCCCTGTTCCCCTACGAGCAGTACTTC,CATSDPLFPYEQYF
NA,NA,TRBJ1-2,TRBV5-6,TGTGCCAGCAGCCCACCCTTAACTCGACAGGACCTTAGGTATGGCTACACCTTC,CASSPPLTRQDLRYGYTF
NA,NA,TRBJ1-1,TRBV19,TGTGCCAGTAGTGGACAGTACACTGAAGCTTTCTTT,CASSGQYTEAFF
NA,NA,TRBJ1-1,TRBV12-3/TRBV12-4,TGTGCCAGCATTGCCAGAGTCGGCTCTGAAGCTTTCTTT,CASIARVGSEAFF
TRBD2,NA,TRBJ2-1,TRBV27,TGTGCCAGCAGTTTTCGTAGCGGGAGGGCGACTGAGCAGTTCTTC,CASSFRSGRATEQFF
NA,once,TRBJ1-6,TRBV21-1,TGTGCCAGCAGCACTCCACAGACAGGGGGCAATTCACCCCTCCACTTT,CASSTPQTGGNSPLHF
NA,NA,TRBJ1-5,TRBV25-1,TGTGCCAGCAGTGAAGGCAGGAATCAGCCCCAGCATTTT,CASSEGRNQPQHF
NA,NA,TRBJ2-6,TRBV27,TGTGCCACGGGGGCCGCTGGGGCCAACGTCCTGACTTTC,CATGAAGANVLTF
NA,few,TRBJ2-5,TRBV30,TGTGCCTGGAGTGTAGGCGGGGAGACCCAGTACTTC,CAWSVGGETQYF
NA,few,TRBJ2-3,TRBV7-8,TGTGCCAGCAGCGGGGATTCCCGCACAGATACGCAGTATTTT,CASSGDSRTDTQYF
NA,NA,TRBJ1-3,TRBV18,TGTGCCAGCTCACCTACAGGGTACGGAAACACCATATATTTT,CASSPTGYGNTIYF
NA,NA,TRBJ1-3,TRBV25-1,TGTGCCAGCAGTGCGGCGGGCTTCTCTGGAAACACCATATATTTT,CASSAAGFSGNTIYF
NA,NA,TRBJ2-2,TRBV6-5,TGTGCCAGCAGACCACAGGCTGACGGGGAGCTGTTTTTT,CASRPQADGELFF
TRBD1,NA,TRBJ2-7,TRBV10-3,TGTGCCATCAGTGATTCGGACAGGGCTGGGGAGTACTTC,CAISDSDRAGEYF
TRBD2,few,TRBJ2-7,TRBV2,TGTGCCAGCGCCATAGCGGGGGGACCCTCCTACGAGCAGTACTTC,CASAIAGGPSYEQYF
TRBD2,NA,TRBJ2-1,TRBV5-6,TGTGCCAGCAGCTGGGGACTAGCGGACCCCTCCTACAATGAGCAGTTCTTC,CASSWGLADPSYNEQFF
TRBD1,once,TRBJ2-1,TRBV4-2,TGTGCCAGCAGCCAAGATGCGGGACAGGGAATTTACAATGAGCAGTTCTTC,CASSQDAGQGIYNEQFF
NA,once,TRBJ1-5,TRBV7-6,TGTGCCAGCAGCTTAGGCCCGACTCAACAGCCCCAGCATTTT,CASSLGPTQQPQHF
NA,NA,TRBJ2-3,TRBV9,TGTGCCAGCAGCGTAGGGGGCAGGGCCACAGATACGCAGTATTTT,CASSVGGRATDTQYF
TRBD1,NA,TRBJ2-1,TRBV19,TGTGCCAGTAGCCAGGGGGCGCGGAACAATGAGCAGTTCTTC,CASSQGARNNEQFF
NA,NA,TRBJ2-5,TRBV9,TGTGCCAGCAGCGTAGCTGGGGTGAAGGAGACCCAGTACTTC,CASSVAGVKETQYF
NA,NA,TRBJ2-7,TRBV5-1,TGCGCCAGCAGCCCCCGCGGGGTCTCCTACGAGCAGTACTTC,CASSPRGVSYEQYF